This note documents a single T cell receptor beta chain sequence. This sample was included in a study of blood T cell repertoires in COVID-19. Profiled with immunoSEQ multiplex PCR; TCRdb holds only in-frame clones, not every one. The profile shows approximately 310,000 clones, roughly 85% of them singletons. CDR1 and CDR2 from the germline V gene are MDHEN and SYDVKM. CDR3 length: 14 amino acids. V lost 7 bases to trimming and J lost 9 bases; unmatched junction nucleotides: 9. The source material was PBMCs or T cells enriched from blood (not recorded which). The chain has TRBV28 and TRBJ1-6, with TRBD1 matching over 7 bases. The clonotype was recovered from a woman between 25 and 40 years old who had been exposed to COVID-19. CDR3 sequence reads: CASTRSGDSSPLHF. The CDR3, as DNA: TGTGCCAGCACCCGGTCAGGGGACAGTTCACCCCTCCACTTT.